The entry that follows covers one TCR beta chain sequence. These data are taken from a study of blood T cell repertoires in COVID-19. About the research overall: Sites across the United States, Italy and Spain contributed samples from acute and convalescent COVID-19.

TCRdb keeps only in-frame clones here, not all; method: immunoSEQ multiplex PCR. The sample has about 190,000 clones; around 80% are singletons. Germline CDR1 and CDR2: KGHSH and LQKENI. The germline V and J ends were trimmed by 3 bases and 10 bases, with 15 bases remaining between them. CDR3 length equals 13 residues. The clonotype was recovered from a woman aged 80 or over with active or convalescent COVID-19. Sequencing was carried out using peripheral blood. The rearrangement links TRBV18 to TRBJ1-1, with TRBD1 as a possible D gene (5 bases). In DNA, the CDR3 is TGTGCCAGCTCACCCTCGTTCAGCGGGGGAGCTTTCTTT. It codes for CASSPSFSGGAFF. Full variable domain (remainder filled in from reference TRBV18 and TRBJ1-1): NAGVMQNPRHLVRRRGQEARLRCSPMKGHSHVYWYRQLPEEGLKFMVYLQKENIIDESGMPKERFSAEFPKEGPSILRIQQVVRGDSAAYFCASSPSFSGGAFFGQGTRLTVV.